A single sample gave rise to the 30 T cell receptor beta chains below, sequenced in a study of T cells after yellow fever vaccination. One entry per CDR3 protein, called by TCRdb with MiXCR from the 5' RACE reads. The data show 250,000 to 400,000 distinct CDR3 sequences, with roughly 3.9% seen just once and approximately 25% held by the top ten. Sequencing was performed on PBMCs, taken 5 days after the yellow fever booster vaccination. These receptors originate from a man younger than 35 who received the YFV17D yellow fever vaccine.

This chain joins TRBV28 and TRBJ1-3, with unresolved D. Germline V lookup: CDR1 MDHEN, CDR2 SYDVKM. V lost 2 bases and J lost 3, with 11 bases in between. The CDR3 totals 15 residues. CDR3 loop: CASSLEGTGGNTIYF. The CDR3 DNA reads TGTGCCAGCAGTTTAGAAGGAACGGGTGGAAACACCATATATTTT.

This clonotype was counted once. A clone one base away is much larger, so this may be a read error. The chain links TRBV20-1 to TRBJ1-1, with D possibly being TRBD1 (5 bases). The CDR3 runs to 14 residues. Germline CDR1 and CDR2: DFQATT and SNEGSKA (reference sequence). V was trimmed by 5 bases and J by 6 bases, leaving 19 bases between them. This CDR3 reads CSAAVWGGGAEAFF. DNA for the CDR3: TGCAGTGCTGCCGTTTGGGGGGGTGGCGCTGAAGCTTTCTTT.

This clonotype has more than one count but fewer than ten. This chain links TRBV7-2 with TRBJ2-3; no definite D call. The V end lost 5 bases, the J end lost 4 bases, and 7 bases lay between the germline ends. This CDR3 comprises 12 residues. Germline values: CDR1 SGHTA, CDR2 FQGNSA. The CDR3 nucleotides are TGTGCCAGCAGCCGGGCGGCAGATACGCAGTATTTT. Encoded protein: CASSRAADTQYF.

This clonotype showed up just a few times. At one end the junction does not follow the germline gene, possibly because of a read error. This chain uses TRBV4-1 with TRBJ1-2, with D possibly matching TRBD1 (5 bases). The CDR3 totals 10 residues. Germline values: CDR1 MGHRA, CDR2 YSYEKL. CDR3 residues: CASSHIRGNF. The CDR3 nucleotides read TGCGCCAGCAGCCACATACGGGGCAACTTC.

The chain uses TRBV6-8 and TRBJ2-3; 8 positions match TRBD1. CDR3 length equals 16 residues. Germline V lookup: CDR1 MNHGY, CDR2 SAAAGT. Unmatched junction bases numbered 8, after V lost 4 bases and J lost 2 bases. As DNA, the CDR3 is TGTGCCAGCAGTTGTAGTCGGGACAGGTACACAGATACGCAGTATTTT. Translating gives CASSCSRDRYTDTQYF.

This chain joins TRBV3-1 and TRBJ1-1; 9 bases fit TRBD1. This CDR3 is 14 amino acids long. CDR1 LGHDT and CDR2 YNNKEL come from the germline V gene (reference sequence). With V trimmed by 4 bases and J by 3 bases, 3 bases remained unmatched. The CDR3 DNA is TGTGCCAGCAGCCGGGACAGGGACTACACTGAAGCTTTCTTT. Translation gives CASSRDRDYTEAFF.

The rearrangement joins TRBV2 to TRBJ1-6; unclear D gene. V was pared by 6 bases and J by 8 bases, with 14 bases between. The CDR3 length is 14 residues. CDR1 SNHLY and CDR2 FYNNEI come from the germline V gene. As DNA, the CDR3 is TGTGCCAGCAGCTTTGCCCGGGTGGATTCACCCCTCCACTTT. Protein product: CASSFARVDSPLHF.

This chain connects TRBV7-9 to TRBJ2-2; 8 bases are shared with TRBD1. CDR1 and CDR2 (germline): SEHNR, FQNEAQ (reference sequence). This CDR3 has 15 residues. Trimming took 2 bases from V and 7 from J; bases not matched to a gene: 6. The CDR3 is CASSLWTGYGGELFF. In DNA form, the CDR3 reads TGTGCCAGCAGCTTATGGACAGGGTATGGCGGGGAGCTGTTTTTT.

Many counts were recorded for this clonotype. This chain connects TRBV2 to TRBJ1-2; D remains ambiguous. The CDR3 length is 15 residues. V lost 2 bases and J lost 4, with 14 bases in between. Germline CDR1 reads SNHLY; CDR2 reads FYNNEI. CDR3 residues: CASSESSEFIYGYTF. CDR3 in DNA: TGTGCCAGCAGTGAATCCAGCGAGTTCATCTATGGCTACACCTTC.

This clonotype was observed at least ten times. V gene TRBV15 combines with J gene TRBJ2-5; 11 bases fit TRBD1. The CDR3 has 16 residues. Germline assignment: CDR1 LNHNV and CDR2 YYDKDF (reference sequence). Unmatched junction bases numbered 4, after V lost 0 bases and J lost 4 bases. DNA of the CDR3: TGTGCCACCAGCAGAGATGGGACAGGGGGTTTAGAGACCCAGTACTTC. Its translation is CATSRDGTGGLETQYF. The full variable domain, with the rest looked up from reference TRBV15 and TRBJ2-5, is DAMVIQNPRYQVTQFGKPVTLSCSQTLNHNVMYWYQQKSSQAPKLLFHYYDKDFNNEADTPDNFQSRRPNTSFCFLDIRSPGLGDTAMYLCATSRDGTGGLETQYFGPGTRLLVL.

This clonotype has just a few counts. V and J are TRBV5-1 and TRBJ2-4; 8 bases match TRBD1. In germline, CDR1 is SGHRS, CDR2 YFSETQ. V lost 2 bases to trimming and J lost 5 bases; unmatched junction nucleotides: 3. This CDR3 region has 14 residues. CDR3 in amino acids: CASSLETGENIQYF. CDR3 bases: TGCGCCAGCAGCTTAGAGACAGGGGAAAACATTCAGTACTTC.

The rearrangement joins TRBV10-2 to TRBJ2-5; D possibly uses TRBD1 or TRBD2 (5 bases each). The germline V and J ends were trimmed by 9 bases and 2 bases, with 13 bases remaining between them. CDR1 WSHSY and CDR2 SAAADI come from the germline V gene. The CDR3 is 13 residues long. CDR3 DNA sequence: TGCGCCAGTAGGCGGGCAGGGCAAGAGACCCAGTACTTC. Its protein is CASRRAGQETQYF.

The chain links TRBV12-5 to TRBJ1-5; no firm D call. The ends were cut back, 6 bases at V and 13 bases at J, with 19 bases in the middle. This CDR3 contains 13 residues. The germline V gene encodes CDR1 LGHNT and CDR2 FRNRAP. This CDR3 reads CASGTGSGQRQHF. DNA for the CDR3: TGTGCTAGTGGCACGGGGTCGGGCCAGCGGCAGCATTTT.

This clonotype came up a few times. Here the CDR3 reads CASSSTLGPNQPQHF. DNA for the CDR3: TGCGCCAGCAGCTCGACCTTGGGCCCTAATCAGCCCCAGCATTTT. The gene calls are TRBV5-1 and TRBJ1-5; D not certain. The V and J ends lost 3 bases and 4 bases respectively, with 14 bases between them. CDR3 length: 15 residues. The germline V gene has CDR1 SGHRS and CDR2 YFSETQ.

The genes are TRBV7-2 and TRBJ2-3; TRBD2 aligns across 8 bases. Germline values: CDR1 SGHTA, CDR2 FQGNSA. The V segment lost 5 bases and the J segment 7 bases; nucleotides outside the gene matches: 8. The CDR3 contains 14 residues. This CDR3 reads CASSPGLVTNTQYF. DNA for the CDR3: TGTGCCAGCAGCCCGGGACTAGTAACAAATACGCAGTATTTT.

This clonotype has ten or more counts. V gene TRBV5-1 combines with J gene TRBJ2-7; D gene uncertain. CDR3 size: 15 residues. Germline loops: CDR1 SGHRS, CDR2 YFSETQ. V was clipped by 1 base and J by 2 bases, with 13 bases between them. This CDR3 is CASSLLGLWAYEQYF. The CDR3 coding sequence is TGCGCCAGCAGCTTGCTCGGGCTTTGGGCCTACGAGCAGTACTTC.

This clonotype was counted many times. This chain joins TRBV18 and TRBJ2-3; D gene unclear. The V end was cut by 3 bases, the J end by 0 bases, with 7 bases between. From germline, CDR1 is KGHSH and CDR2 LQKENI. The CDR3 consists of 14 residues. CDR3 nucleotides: TGTGCCAGCTCACCGAGCCGGAGCACAGATACGCAGTATTTT. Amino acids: CASSPSRSTDTQYF.

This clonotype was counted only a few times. DNA of the CDR3: TGTGCCACCAGTGTTGCAGATACGCAGTATTTT. Protein product: CATSVADTQYF. This chain connects TRBV24-1 to TRBJ2-3; no clear D. The germline V gene has CDR1 KGHDR and CDR2 SFDVKD. V was trimmed by 5 bases and J by 4 bases, leaving 3 bases between them. The CDR3 totals 11 residues.

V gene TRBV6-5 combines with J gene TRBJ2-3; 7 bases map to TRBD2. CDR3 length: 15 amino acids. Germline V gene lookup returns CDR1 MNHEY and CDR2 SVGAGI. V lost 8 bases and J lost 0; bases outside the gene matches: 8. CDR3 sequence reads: CASGGGGGSTDTQYF. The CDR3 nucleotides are TGTGCCAGCGGGGGGGGAGGCGGCAGCACAGATACGCAGTATTTT.

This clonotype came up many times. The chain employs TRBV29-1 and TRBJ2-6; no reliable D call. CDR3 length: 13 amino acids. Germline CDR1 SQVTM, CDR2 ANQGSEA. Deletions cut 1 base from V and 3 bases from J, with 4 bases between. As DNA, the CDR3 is TGCAGCGTTGAAGCCGGTGGGGCCAACGTCCTGACTTTC. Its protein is CSVEAGGANVLTF.

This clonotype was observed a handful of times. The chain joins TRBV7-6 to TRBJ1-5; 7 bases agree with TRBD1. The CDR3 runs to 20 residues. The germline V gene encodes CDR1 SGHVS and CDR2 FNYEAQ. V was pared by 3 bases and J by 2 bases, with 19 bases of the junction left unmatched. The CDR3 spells CASSFIPGGGGGYGNQPQHF. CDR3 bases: TGTGCCAGCAGCTTTATTCCCGGCGGAGGGGGCGGGTACGGCAATCAGCCCCAGCATTTT.

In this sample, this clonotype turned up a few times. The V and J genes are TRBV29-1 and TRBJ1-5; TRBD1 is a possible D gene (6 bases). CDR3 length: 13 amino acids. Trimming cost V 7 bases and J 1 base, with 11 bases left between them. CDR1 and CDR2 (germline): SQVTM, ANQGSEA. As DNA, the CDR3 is TGCAGCGCGGGGGGCTCGAGCAATCAGCCCCAGCATTTT. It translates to CSAGGSSNQPQHF.

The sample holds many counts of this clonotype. The CDR3 spells CASGPRDSSYEQYF. The CDR3 DNA reads as TGTGCCAGCGGGCCGCGCGATTCCTCCTACGAGCAGTACTTC. The chain is built from TRBV7-9 and TRBJ2-7; the D is unclear. Trimming removed 8 bases at V and 0 bases at J, with 14 bases between. Germline V CDR1 and CDR2: SEHNR, FQNEAQ (reference sequence). CDR3 length: 14 amino acids.

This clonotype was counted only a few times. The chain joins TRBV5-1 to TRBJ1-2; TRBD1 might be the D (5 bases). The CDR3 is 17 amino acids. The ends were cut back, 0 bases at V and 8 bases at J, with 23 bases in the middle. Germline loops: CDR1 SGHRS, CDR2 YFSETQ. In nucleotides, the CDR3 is TGCGCCAGCAGCTTGGATGGAGATGGGACCCGGTATCGGGGCTACACCTTC. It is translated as CASSLDGDGTRYRGYTF.

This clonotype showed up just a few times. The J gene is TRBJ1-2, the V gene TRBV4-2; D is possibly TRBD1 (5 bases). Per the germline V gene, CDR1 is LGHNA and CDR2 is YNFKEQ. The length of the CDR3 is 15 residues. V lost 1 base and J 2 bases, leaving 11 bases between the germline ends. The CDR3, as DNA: TGTGCCAGCAGCCAAGGAGGGCAGGGAAACTATGGCTACACCTTC. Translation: CASSQGGQGNYGYTF.

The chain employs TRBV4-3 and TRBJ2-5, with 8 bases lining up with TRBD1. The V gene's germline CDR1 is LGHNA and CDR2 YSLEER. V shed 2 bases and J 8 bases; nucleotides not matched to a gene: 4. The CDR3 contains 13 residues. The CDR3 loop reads CASSQTGGRTQYF. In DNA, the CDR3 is TGCGCCAGCAGCCAAACAGGGGGGAGAACCCAGTACTTC.

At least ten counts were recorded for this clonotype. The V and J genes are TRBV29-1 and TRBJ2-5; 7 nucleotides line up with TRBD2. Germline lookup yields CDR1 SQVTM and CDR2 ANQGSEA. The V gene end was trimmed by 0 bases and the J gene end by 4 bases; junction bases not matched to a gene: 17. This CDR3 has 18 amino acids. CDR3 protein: CSVEELGFVIGEGETQYF. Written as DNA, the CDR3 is TGCAGCGTTGAAGAACTCGGCTTCGTCATAGGGGAGGGAGAGACCCAGTACTTC.

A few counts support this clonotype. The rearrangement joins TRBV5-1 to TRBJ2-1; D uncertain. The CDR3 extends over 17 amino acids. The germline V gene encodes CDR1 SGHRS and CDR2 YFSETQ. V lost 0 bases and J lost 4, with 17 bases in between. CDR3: CASSLVPLGAEYNEQFF. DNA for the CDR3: TGCGCCAGCAGCTTGGTGCCCCTAGGCGCAGAGTACAATGAGCAGTTCTTC.

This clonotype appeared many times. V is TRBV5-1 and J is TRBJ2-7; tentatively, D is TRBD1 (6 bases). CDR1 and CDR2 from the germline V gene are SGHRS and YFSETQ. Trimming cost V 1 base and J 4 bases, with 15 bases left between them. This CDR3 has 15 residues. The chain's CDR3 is CASSLYPGARYEQYF. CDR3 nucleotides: TGCGCCAGCAGCTTGTACCCAGGGGCGAGATACGAGCAGTACTTC. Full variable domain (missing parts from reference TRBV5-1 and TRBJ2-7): KAGVTQTPRYLIKTRGQQVTLSCSPISGHRSVSWYQQTPGQGLQFLFEYFSETQRNKGNFPGRFSGRQFSNSRSEMNVSTLELGDSALYLCASSLYPGARYEQYFGPGTRLTVT.

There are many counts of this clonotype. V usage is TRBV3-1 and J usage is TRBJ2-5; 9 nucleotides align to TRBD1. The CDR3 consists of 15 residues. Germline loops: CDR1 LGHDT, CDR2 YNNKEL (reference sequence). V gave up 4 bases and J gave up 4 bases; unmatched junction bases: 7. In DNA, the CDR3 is TGTGCCAGCAGCCCGAACCCGGGACAGGGAGAGACCCAGTACTTC. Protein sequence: CASSPNPGQGETQYF.